This passage covers 12 T cell receptor beta chains from one sample sequenced in a study of metastatic and nonmetastatic thyroid tumors. Thyroid surgery had not been preceded by any treatment in any patient. TCRdb re-called the PCR reads through MiXCR. The sample lists about 21,000 clones; approximately 37% were seen once. Source material: tumor tissue. These receptors were taken from a female donor with papillary thyroid cancer or a benign thyroid nodule (not recorded which). Some clones in this sample may be carry-over from other donors' samples.

The genes are TRBV5-1 and TRBJ1-1; possible D gene TRBD1, 5 bases. CDR1 is SGHRS, CDR2 YFSETQ, per germline. V lost 4 bases and J lost 4, with 11 bases in between. This CDR3 is 13 amino acids long. CDR3 sequence reads: CASSATETTEAFF. CDR3 coding DNA: TGCGCCAGCAGCGCGACAGAGACCACTGAAGCTTTCTTT. Complete variable domain (other parts from reference TRBV5-1 and TRBJ1-1): KAGVTQTPRYLIKTRGQQVTLSCSPISGHRSVSWYQQTPGQGLQFLFEYFSETQRNKGNFPGRFSGRQFSNSRSEMNVSTLELGDSALYLCASSATETTEAFFGQGTRLTVV.

The genes are TRBV11-3 and TRBJ2-1; D is unresolved. The CDR3 spans 15 residues. V was shortened by 2 bases and J by 2 bases, with 10 bases between the two germline ends. CDR1 is SGHNT, CDR2 YENEEA, per germline. Here the CDR3 DNA reads TGTGCCAGCAGCTTATGGGCTGCGGCCTACAATGAGCAGTTCTTC. It specifies CASSLWAAAYNEQFF.

This clone came up a few times. The rearrangement joins TRBV6-1 to TRBJ1-2; tentatively, D is TRBD1 (6 bases). V was clipped by 5 bases and J by 0 bases, with 13 bases between them. This CDR3 comprises 15 residues. Germline CDR1 reads MNHNS; CDR2 reads SASEGT. The chain's CDR3 is CASSLRQDPNYGYTF. The CDR3 nucleotides are TGTGCCAGCAGTTTACGACAGGACCCTAACTATGGCTACACCTTC.

The chain employs TRBV7-9 and TRBJ1-2, with D possibly being TRBD1 (6 bases). Trimming removed 1 base from V and 4 bases from J, with 13 bases in between. The CDR3 consists of 15 residues. Germline V gene data show CDR1 as SEHNR and CDR2 as FQNEAQ (reference sequence). The CDR3 DNA reads as TGTGCCAGCAGCTTAGGCAACAGGGAGTCCTATGGCTACACCTTC. This gives the protein CASSLGNRESYGYTF.

The rearrangement joins TRBV12-3 or TRBV12-4 to TRBJ2-5, with 11 bases aligning to TRBD2. The CDR3 spans 13 residues. Trimming cost V 10 bases and J 3 bases; bases outside gene matches: 4. CDR3 DNA sequence: TGTGCCACAAGACTAGCGGGAAAAGAGACCCAGTACTTC. This translates into CATRLAGKETQYF.

This chain uses TRBV30 with TRBJ2-3, with D possibly matching TRBD2 (5 bases). V lost 3 bases to trimming and J lost 1 base, with 11 bases between them. There are 14 residues in the CDR3. CDR1 and CDR2 from the germline V gene are GTSNPN and SVGIG (reference sequence). The DNA of the CDR3 is TGTGCCTGGAGCGGACTGCTCGGCACAGATACGCAGTATTTT. Its translation is CAWSGLLGTDTQYF.

The CDR3 here is CASGPIKRINEQFF. CDR3 sequence (DNA): TGTGCTAGTGGTCCCATAAAGCGGATCAATGAGCAGTTCTTC. The rearrangement joins TRBV12-5 to TRBJ2-1; D may be TRBD2 (5 bases). CDR3 size: 14 residues. Trimming shortened V by 5 bases and J by 6 bases, and 14 bases separated the two germline ends. Germline V CDR1 and CDR2: LGHNT, FRNRAP.

The CDR3: CASSLEGAYEQYF. The CDR3 bases are TGTGCCAGCAGCTTAGAGGGTGCCTACGAGCAGTACTTC. This chain uses TRBV7-2 with TRBJ2-7, with D hard to call. The CDR3 extends over 13 amino acids. Germline V gene sequence: CDR1 SGHTA, CDR2 FQGNSA. The ends were cut back, 1 base at V and 2 bases at J, with 6 bases in the middle.

V usage is TRBV28 and J usage is TRBJ1-5; D not resolved. The CDR3 contains 12 residues. Germline CDR1 and CDR2: MDHEN and SYDVKM. V lost 8 bases and J 8 bases, leaving 13 bases between the germline ends. CDR3 amino acids: CASAPREEPQHF. The CDR3 DNA reads as TGTGCCAGCGCCCCCCGAGAGGAGCCCCAGCATTTT.

This clone was seen a handful of times. V is TRBV6-6 and J is TRBJ2-7; 13 positions agree with TRBD2. V dropped 6 bases and J dropped 4; count of bases not matched to a gene: 15. This CDR3 has 18 amino acids. CDR1 MNHNY and CDR2 SVGAGI come from the germline V gene (reference sequence). The CDR3 region is CASRGLAGPDSYYYEQYF. The CDR3 DNA reads TGTGCCAGCAGGGGACTAGCGGGACCGGATTCGTACTATTACGAGCAGTACTTC.

This clone was detected a few times. The chain links TRBV28 to TRBJ2-5; D unclear. V dropped 3 bases and J dropped 1 base, with 9 bases sitting between them. This CDR3 is 14 amino acids long. In germline, CDR1 is MDHEN, CDR2 SYDVKM. The CDR3 nucleotides are TGTGCCAGCAGTTTTATAGGCTTCCAAGAGACCCAGTACTTC. Its protein is CASSFIGFQETQYF.

The chain links TRBV6-1 to TRBJ2-2; 10 bases agree with TRBD1. CDR1 is MNHNS, CDR2 SASEGT, per germline. This CDR3 spans 16 amino acids. The V segment lost 3 bases and the J segment 7 bases; nucleotides outside the gene matches: 8. Here the CDR3 reads CASSDRDRGKDGELFF. CDR3 coding DNA: TGTGCCAGCAGTGACCGGGACAGGGGCAAGGACGGGGAGCTGTTTTTT.